This record looks at one T cell receptor beta chain sequence and its context. The data stem from a study of blood T cell repertoires in COVID-19. About the study: Samples representing acute and convalescent COVID-19 were sourced from the United States, Italy and Spain.

Participants, roughly 18 to 89 years old, spanned 25 or so US areas. Germline V gives CDR1 MNHEY, CDR2 SMNVEV (reference sequence). The CDR3 contains 15 residues. With 3 bases removed from V and 3 bases from J, the gap between germline ends came to 12 bases. Profiling relied on immunoSEQ multiplex PCR, and the TCRdb table lists in-frame clones only, not all of them. The sample consists of 130,000 to 150,000 clones, roughly 90% of them appearing once. Sequencing was performed on PBMCs or T cells enriched from blood (not recorded which). The source of this sequence is a woman between 25 and 40 years old with acute COVID-19. The rearrangement links TRBV27 to TRBJ2-1; D possibly corresponds to TRBD1 (5 bases). The CDR3 is CASSLGRVIYNEQFF. CDR3 DNA sequence: TGTGCCAGCAGTTTGGGCAGGGTAATCTACAATGAGCAGTTCTTC.